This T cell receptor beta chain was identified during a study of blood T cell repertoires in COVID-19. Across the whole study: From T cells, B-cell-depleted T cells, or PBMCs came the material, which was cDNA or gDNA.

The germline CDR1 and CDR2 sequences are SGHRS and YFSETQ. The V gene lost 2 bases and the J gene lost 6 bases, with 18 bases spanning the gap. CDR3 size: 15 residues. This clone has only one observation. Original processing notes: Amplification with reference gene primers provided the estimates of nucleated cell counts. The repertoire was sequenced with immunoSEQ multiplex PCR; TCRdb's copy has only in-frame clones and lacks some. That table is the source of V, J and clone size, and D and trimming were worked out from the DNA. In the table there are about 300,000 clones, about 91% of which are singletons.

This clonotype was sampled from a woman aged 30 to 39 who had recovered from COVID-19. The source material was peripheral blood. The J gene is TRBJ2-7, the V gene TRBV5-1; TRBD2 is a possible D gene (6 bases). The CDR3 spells CASSFGTEKAGEQYF. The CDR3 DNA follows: TGCGCCAGCAGCTTTGGGACGGAGAAAGCGGGCGAGCAGTACTTC.